The present T cell receptor beta chain was sequenced within a study of CD8+CD57+ T cells in acquired aplastic anemia. CDR1 and CDR2 from the germline V gene are SGDLS and YYNGEE. V shed 3 bases, J shed 2 bases, and the junction held 5 bases outside the gene matches. The CDR3 has 15 amino acids. All patients picked for sequencing had shown, by flow cytometry, an expansion of CD8+CD57+ cells. Receipt of therapy had not occurred in any patient by the time of blood sampling. Researchers used genomic DNA as the template to profile TCR beta VDJ and CDR3. In TCRdb, the reads were re-called with MiXCR into one record per CDR3 protein. The sample includes approximately 300,000 distinct CDR3 sequences, about three fifths of them seen just once.

The specimen was sorted CD4+, CD8+, or CD8+CD57+ T cells (not recorded which) from PBMCs. The receptor's source is a human donor with aplastic anemia. This rearrangement joins TRBV9 to TRBJ1-3; 7 bases fit TRBD1. In DNA form, the CDR3 reads TGTGCCAGCAGCGGATCAGGGGGAGCTGGAAACACCATATATTTT. Encoded protein: CASSGSGGAGNTIYF. Based on the CDR3 plus reference TRBV9 and TRBJ1-3, the full variable domain is DSGVTQTPKHLITATGQRVTLRCSPRSGDLSVYWYQQSLDQGLQFLIQYYNGEERAKGNILERFSAQQFPDLHSELNLSSLELGDSALYFCASSGSGGAGNTIYFGEGSWLTVV.